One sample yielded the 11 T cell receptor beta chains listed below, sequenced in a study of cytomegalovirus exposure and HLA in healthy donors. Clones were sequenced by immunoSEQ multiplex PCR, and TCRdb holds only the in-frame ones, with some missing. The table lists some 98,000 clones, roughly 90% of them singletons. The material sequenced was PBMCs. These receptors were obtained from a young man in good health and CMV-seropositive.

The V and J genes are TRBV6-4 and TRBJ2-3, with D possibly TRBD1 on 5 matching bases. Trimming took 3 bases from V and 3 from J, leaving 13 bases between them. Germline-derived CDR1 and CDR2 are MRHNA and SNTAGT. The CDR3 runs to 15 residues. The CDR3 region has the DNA TGTGCCAGCAGTGAAGCCGGCAGGGTGACAGATACGCAGTATTTT. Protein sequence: CASSEAGRVTDTQYF.

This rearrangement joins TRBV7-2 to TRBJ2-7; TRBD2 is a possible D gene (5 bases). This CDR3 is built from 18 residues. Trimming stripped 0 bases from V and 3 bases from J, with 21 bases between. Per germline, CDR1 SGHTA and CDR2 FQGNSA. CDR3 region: CASSLAAKGEGFYYEQYF. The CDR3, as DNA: TGTGCCAGCAGCTTAGCAGCCAAGGGCGAGGGTTTCTACTACGAGCAGTACTTC. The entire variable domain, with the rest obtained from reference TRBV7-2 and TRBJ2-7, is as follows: GAGVSQSPSNKVTEKGKDVELRCDPISGHTALYWYRQSLGQGLEFLIYFQGNSAPDKSGLPSDRFSAERTGGSVSTLTIQRTQQEDSAVYLCASSLAAKGEGFYYEQYFGPGTRLTVT.

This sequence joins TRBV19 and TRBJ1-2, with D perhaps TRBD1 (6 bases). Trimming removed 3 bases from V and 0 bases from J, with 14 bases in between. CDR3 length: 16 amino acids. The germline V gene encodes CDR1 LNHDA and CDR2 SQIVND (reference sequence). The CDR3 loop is CASSMGTSQPNYGYTF. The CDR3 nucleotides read TGTGCCAGTAGTATGGGGACATCGCAGCCTAACTATGGCTACACCTTC.

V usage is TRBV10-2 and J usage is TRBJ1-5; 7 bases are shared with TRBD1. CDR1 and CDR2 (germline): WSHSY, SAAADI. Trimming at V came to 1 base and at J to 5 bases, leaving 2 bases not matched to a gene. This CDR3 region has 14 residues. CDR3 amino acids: CASSELGGDQPQHF. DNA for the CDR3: TGCGCCAGCAGTGAGTTAGGGGGCGATCAGCCCCAGCATTTT.

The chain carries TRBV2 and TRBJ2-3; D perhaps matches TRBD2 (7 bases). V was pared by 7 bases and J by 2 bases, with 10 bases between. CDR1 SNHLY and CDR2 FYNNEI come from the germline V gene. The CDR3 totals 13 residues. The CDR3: CASIAGATDTQYF. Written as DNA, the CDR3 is TGTGCCAGCATTGCGGGGGCCACAGATACGCAGTATTTT.

CDR3 residues: CASSYGTGGISEKLFF. Written as DNA, the CDR3 is TGTGCCAGCAGTTACGGGACAGGGGGAATAAGTGAAAAACTGTTTTTT. This sequence joins TRBV6-5 and TRBJ1-4, with TRBD1 matching over 11 bases. The J segment lost 7 bases and the V segment lost 2 bases, leaving 6 bases of the junction unmatched. The CDR3 runs 16 residues. The V gene's germline CDR1 is MNHEY and CDR2 SVGAGI.

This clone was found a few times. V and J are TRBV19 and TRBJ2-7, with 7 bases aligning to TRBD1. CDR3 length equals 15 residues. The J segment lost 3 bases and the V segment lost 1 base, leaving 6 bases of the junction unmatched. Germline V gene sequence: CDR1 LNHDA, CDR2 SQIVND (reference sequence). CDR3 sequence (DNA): TGTGCCAGTAGTATAGGTGGCAGGGGGATCTACGAGCAGTACTTC. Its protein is CASSIGGRGIYEQYF. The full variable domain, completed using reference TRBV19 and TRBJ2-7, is DGGITQSPKYLFRKEGQNVTLSCEQNLNHDAMYWYRQDPGQGLRLIYYSQIVNDFQKGDIAEGYSVSREKKESFPLTVTSAQKNPTAFYLCASSIGGRGIYEQYFGPGTRLTVT.

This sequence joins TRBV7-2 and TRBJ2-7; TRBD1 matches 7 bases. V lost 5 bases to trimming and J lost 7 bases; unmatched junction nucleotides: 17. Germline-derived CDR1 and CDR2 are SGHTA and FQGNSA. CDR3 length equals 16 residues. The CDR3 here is CASSPSTGPLGREQYF. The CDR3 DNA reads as TGTGCCAGCAGCCCCTCGACAGGGCCCCTCGGTAGGGAGCAGTACTTC.

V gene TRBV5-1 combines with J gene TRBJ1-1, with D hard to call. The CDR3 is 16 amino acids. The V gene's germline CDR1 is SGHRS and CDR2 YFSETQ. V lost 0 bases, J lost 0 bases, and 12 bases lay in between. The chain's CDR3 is CASSLGGNHLNTEAFF. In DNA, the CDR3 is TGCGCCAGCAGCTTGGGAGGGAATCATTTGAACACTGAAGCTTTCTTT.

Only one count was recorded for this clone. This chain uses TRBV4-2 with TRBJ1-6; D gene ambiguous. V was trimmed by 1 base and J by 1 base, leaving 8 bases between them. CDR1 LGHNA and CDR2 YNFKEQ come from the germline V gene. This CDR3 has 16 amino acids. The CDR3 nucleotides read TGTGCCAGCAGCCAAGCCGCGGGGTCCTATAATTCACCCCTCCACTTT. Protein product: CASSQAAGSYNSPLHF.

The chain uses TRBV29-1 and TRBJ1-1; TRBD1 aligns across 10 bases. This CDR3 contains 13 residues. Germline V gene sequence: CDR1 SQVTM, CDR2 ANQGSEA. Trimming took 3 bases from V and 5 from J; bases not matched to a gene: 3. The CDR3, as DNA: TGCAGCGTTGACCGGGACAGGGGAACTGAAGCTTTCTTT. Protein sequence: CSVDRDRGTEAFF. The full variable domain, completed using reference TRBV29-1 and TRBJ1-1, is SAVISQKPSRDICQRGTSLTIQCQVDSQVTMMFWYRQQPGQSLTLIATANQGSEATYESGFVIDKFPISRPNLTFSTLTVSNMSPEDSSIYLCSVDRDRGTEAFFGQGTRLTVV.